This passage covers 32 T cell receptor beta chains from one sample sequenced in a study of T cells after yellow fever vaccination. TCRdb reprocessed the 5' RACE reads with MiXCR, giving one entry per CDR3 protein. Among about 160,000 distinct CDR3 sequences listed, about 7% were seen once. This specimen consisted of CD4+ T cells sorted from PBMCs, obtained 5 to 6 days after the first yellow fever vaccination. All receptors come from a man younger than 35 who received the YFV17D yellow fever vaccine.

This clonotype occurred many times. This sequence joins TRBV7-2 and TRBJ2-3; D gene uncertain. Deletions cut 0 bases from V and 9 bases from J, with 7 bases between. There are 12 residues in the CDR3. Germline loops: CDR1 SGHTA, CDR2 FQGNSA. CDR3 nucleotides: TGTGCCAGCAGCTTAGCGATCGGGACGCAGTATTTT. Amino acids: CASSLAIGTQYF.

This clonotype was seen more than once but under ten times. This chain links TRBV4-2 with TRBJ2-5, with D possibly matching TRBD2 (5 bases). The V end lost 3 bases, the J end lost 5 bases, and 13 bases lay between the germline ends. CDR3 size: 14 residues. From germline, CDR1 is LGHNA and CDR2 YNFKEQ. The CDR3 sequence is CASSQGELQETQYF. In DNA, the CDR3 is TGTGCCAGCAGCCAGGGAGAGCTTCAGGAGACCCAGTACTTC.

This clonotype was observed many times. The chain is built from TRBV7-2 and TRBJ2-3, with D perhaps TRBD1 (5 bases). Germline lookup yields CDR1 SGHTA and CDR2 FQGNSA. The CDR3 spans 13 residues. V lost 3 bases to trimming and J lost 3 bases, with 7 bases between them. CDR3 in amino acids: CASSLYRTDTQYF. In nucleotides, the CDR3 is TGTGCCAGCAGCTTGTACAGGACAGATACGCAGTATTTT.

This clonotype was observed many times. The chain couples TRBV5-5 to TRBJ2-2, with TRBD1 as a possible D gene (6 bases). CDR3 size: 14 residues. Germline CDR1 is SGHKS and CDR2 is YYEKEE (reference sequence). With 6 bases removed from V and 0 bases from J, the gap between germline ends came to 9 bases. The CDR3 protein is CASTRTANTGELFF. DNA of the CDR3: TGTGCCAGCACGAGGACAGCGAACACCGGGGAGCTGTTTTTT.

This chain uses TRBV4-2 with TRBJ2-4; 7 bases are a match to TRBD1. The germline CDR1 and CDR2 sequences are LGHNA and YNFKEQ. The CDR3 has 15 amino acids. V dropped 0 bases and J dropped 7; count of bases not matched to a gene: 6. The CDR3 reads CASSQDQGGINIQYF. DNA for the CDR3: TGTGCCAGCAGCCAAGATCAAGGGGGCATTAACATTCAGTACTTC.

This clonotype has ten or more counts. The chain carries TRBV3-1 and TRBJ2-1; possibly TRBD1 for D (6 bases). The germline CDR1 and CDR2 sequences are LGHDT and YNNKEL (reference sequence). There are 12 residues in the CDR3. Trimming pared 1 base from V and 12 bases from J, leaving 10 bases between. CDR3 nucleotides: TGTGCCAGCAGCCAAGTGGGGGCCCTGCAGTTCTTC. It specifies CASSQVGALQFF.

Only a few counts were recorded for this clonotype. In DNA form, the CDR3 reads TGCGCCAGCAGCCAAGATGGCGGTAGCCCCGGGGAGCTGTTTTTT. This codes for CASSQDGGSPGELFF. The chain uses TRBV4-3 and TRBJ2-2; D is unclear. The CDR3 runs 15 residues. V lost 0 bases to trimming and J lost 6 bases, with 11 bases between them. Germline CDR1 reads LGHNA; CDR2 reads YSLEER.

This clonotype was recorded many times. This chain uses TRBV18 with TRBJ2-5, with 7 bases matching TRBD2. CDR1 is KGHSH and CDR2 is LQKENI in the germline V gene. V shed 3 bases, J shed 2 bases, and the junction held 3 bases outside the gene matches. The CDR3 is 14 residues long. For the CDR3, the DNA is TGTGCCAGCTCACCGCGGGGGACTCAAGAGACCCAGTACTTC. As protein: CASSPRGTQETQYF.

V and J are TRBV20-1 and TRBJ2-6; unclear D gene. The CDR3 length is 13 residues. V was shortened by 4 bases and J by 0 bases, with 4 bases between the two germline ends. Germline V CDR1 and CDR2: DFQATT, SNEGSKA (reference sequence). In nucleotides, the CDR3 is TGCAGTGCTAAGGACTCTGGGGCCAACGTCCTGACTTTC. It yields the protein CSAKDSGANVLTF.

This clonotype was found many times. V and J are TRBV5-1 and TRBJ2-3; either TRBD1 or TRBD2 may fit D (5 bases each). The CDR3 runs to 16 residues. Germline V CDR1 and CDR2: SGHRS, YFSETQ. V lost 0 bases and J lost 3, with 14 bases in between. For the CDR3, the DNA is TGCGCCAGCAGCTTGGTCGGGGCTAGTATGACAGATACGCAGTATTTT. Its translation: CASSLVGASMTDTQYF.

Concerning this clonotype: This CDR3 fails to terminate in the conserved phenylalanine or tryptophan, so it likely reflects a read error. The rearrangement joins TRBV19 to TRBJ2-7; unclear D gene. Germline loops: CDR1 LNHDA, CDR2 SQIVND (reference sequence). The CDR3 is 12 amino acids. V was cut by 5 bases and J by 1 base, with 6 bases left in between. The CDR3 here is CASSSGSYEQYL. Here the CDR3 DNA reads TGTGCCAGTAGTTCCGGTTCCTACGAGCAGTACTTA.

This clonotype appeared a few times. Because the CDR3 is missing its conserved closing phenylalanine or tryptophan, this is likely a read error. The DNA is omitted, as the CDR3 cannot be located on it reliably, and the CDR3 follows TCRdb's listing. This chain connects TRBV7-9 to TRBJ1-1. The length of the CDR3 is 10 amino acids, counting both ends. Germline values: CDR1 SEHNR, CDR2 FQNEAQ (reference sequence). CDR3: CASSLIITAE.

V is TRBV29-1 and J is TRBJ2-7; D possibly corresponds to TRBD1 (5 bases). With 4 bases removed from V and 2 bases from J, the gap between germline ends came to 15 bases. The CDR3 loop spans 14 amino acids. The germline V gene has CDR1 SQVTM and CDR2 ANQGSEA. Written as DNA, the CDR3 is TGCAGCGTTGGGGCCCGGACACACACCTACGAGCAGTACTTC. It is translated as CSVGARTHTYEQYF.

CDR3 bases: TGCAGCGTTTCTGGGACTAACTATGGCTACACCTTC. Its protein product is CSVSGTNYGYTF. This chain connects TRBV29-1 to TRBJ1-2; D remains ambiguous. The V end lost 5 bases, the J end lost 0 bases, and 7 bases lay between the germline ends. CDR1 is SQVTM and CDR2 is ANQGSEA in the germline V gene. This CDR3 contains 12 residues.

DNA of the CDR3: TGTGCCAGCAGTTACAGGGGACAGAATAATGAAAAACTGTTTTTT. Translated, it gives CASSYRGQNNEKLFF. The chain recombines TRBV3-2 with TRBJ1-4; the D call in the table, TRBD1, was not verified against the DNA. TRBV3-2 is termed a pseudogene. The CDR3 sequence is 15 residues long.

This clonotype occurred many times. The V gene is TRBV18, the J gene TRBJ2-3; 7 nucleotides align to TRBD1. The junction had 3 bases not matched to a gene; V was cut back by 2 bases and J by 1 base. The CDR3 covers 15 residues. CDR1 and CDR2 from the germline V gene are KGHSH and LQKENI. The CDR3 loop is CASSPTGVGTDTQYF. Written as DNA, the CDR3 is TGTGCCAGCTCACCAACAGGGGTCGGCACAGATACGCAGTATTTT.

The sample holds a few counts of this clonotype. V gene TRBV6-1 combines with J gene TRBJ1-3; D gene uncertain. Trimming left V 7 bases short and J 0 bases short, with 13 bases between. This CDR3 contains 15 residues. CDR1 and CDR2 (germline): MNHNS, SASEGT. The CDR3 DNA reads TGTGCCAGCAAGCAGGACGGCAGCTCTGGAAACACCATATATTTT. Translation: CASKQDGSSGNTIYF.

Ten or more counts support this clonotype. The genes are TRBV28 and TRBJ2-7; D may be TRBD1 or TRBD2 (5 bases each). With 6 bases removed from V and 0 bases from J, the gap between germline ends came to 6 bases. Looked up from germline, CDR1 is MDHEN and CDR2 is SYDVKM. This CDR3 comprises 12 residues. The CDR3 region is CASRGDSYEQYV. The DNA for the CDR3 is TGTGCCAGCAGGGGGGACTCCTACGAGCAGTACGTC.

This clonotype was detected many times. The V call is TRBV19, the J call TRBJ2-2; 14 bases match TRBD2. With V trimmed by 6 bases and J by 7 bases, 7 bases remained unmatched. This CDR3 has 16 residues. CDR1 LNHDA and CDR2 SQIVND come from the germline V gene (reference sequence). The CDR3 loop reads CASSRLAGGRNGELFF. DNA of the CDR3: TGTGCCAGTAGCCGACTAGCGGGGGGGCGGAACGGGGAGCTGTTTTTT.

V is TRBV6-1 and J is TRBJ2-3; D remains ambiguous. Trimming stripped 4 bases from V and 1 base from J, with 12 bases between. The CDR3 consists of 15 residues. The germline gives CDR1 MNHNS, CDR2 SASEGT. The CDR3 sequence is CASSGSWSGTDTQYF. The CDR3 DNA sequence: TGTGCCAGCAGTGGTAGTTGGTCAGGCACAGATACGCAGTATTTT.

This clonotype occurred a few times. The gene calls are TRBV2 and TRBJ1-2, with 7 bases lining up with TRBD1. Trimming at V came to 9 bases and at J to 0 bases, leaving 10 bases not matched to a gene. Germline CDR1 SNHLY, CDR2 FYNNEI. The CDR3 spans 15 residues. CDR3 protein: CASIYRQGANYGYTF. Written as DNA, the CDR3 is TGTGCCAGTATTTATAGACAGGGAGCTAACTATGGCTACACCTTC.

This clonotype was seen ten or more times. The chain employs TRBV3-1 and TRBJ2-7; D gene unclear. Germline V gene sequence: CDR1 LGHDT, CDR2 YNNKEL (reference sequence). The CDR3 has 13 amino acids. Between the trimmed V and J ends, which lost 5 bases and 5 bases, there was a span of 13 bases. CDR3 bases: TGTGCCAGCAGCGAAACCCAGGTCCACGAGCAGTACTTC. Translated: CASSETQVHEQYF.

There are a few counts of this clonotype. The chain recombines TRBV6-2 or TRBV6-3 with TRBJ2-2; possible D gene TRBD2, 6 bases. The V gene's germline CDR1 is MNHEY and CDR2 SVGEGT. Trimming took off 5 bases at V and 1 base at J, with 14 bases between the two ends. This CDR3 spans 16 amino acids. CDR3 bases: TGTGCCAGCAGTGGCGGGGTAGCGAGGAACACCGGGGAGCTGTTTTTT. This gives the protein CASSGGVARNTGELFF.

V gene TRBV19 combines with J gene TRBJ2-1, with TRBD2 identical over 9 bases. This CDR3 has 16 residues. Germline V gene sequence: CDR1 LNHDA, CDR2 SQIVND (reference sequence). Losses at the gene ends were 6 bases for V and 4 bases for J; bases not matched to a gene: 10. CDR3 nucleotide sequence: TGTGCCAGTAGCCGGAAAAGCGGGGGGCCTTACAATGAGCAGTTCTTC. It codes for CASSRKSGGPYNEQFF.

This clonotype was picked up many times. V gene TRBV5-1 combines with J gene TRBJ2-1, with 9 bases fitting TRBD1. The CDR3 loop spans 15 amino acids. Germline assignment: CDR1 SGHRS and CDR2 YFSETQ. J lost 3 bases, V lost 5 bases, and 6 bases had no gene match. The CDR3 DNA sequence: TGCGCCAGCAGTCCCGGGACAGGGAGCTACAATGAGCAGTTCTTC. Translated, it gives CASSPGTGSYNEQFF. Filled out from reference TRBV5-1 and TRBJ2-1, the complete variable domain reads KAGVTQTPRYLIKTRGQQVTLSCSPISGHRSVSWYQQTPGQGLQFLFEYFSETQRNKGNFPGRFSGRQFSNSRSEMNVSTLELGDSALYLCASSPGTGSYNEQFFGPGTRLTVL.

J is TRBJ2-3 and V is TRBV29-1; 9 bases are shared with TRBD1. This CDR3 is 13 amino acids long. The trim removed 1 base at V and 4 bases at J, leaving 0 bases unmatched. CDR1 and CDR2 (germline): SQVTM, ANQGSEA. CDR3 in amino acids: CSVEGQGADTQYF. CDR3 sequence (DNA): TGCAGCGTTGAAGGACAGGGGGCAGATACGCAGTATTTT.

This clonotype was seen at least ten times. V is TRBV2 and J is TRBJ2-4, with 9 bases identical to TRBD1. CDR1 is SNHLY, CDR2 FYNNEI, per germline. Germline trimming cut 7 bases from V and 3 bases from J; bases unmatched to any gene: 10. The CDR3 contains 16 residues. The CDR3 nucleotides are TGTGCCAGCATGGTCGGGACAGGGTTCGGCAAAAACATTCAGTACTTC. The encoded protein is CASMVGTGFGKNIQYF.

The chain carries TRBV6-1 and TRBJ2-5; D unresolved. This CDR3 is 14 amino acids long. Germline V gives CDR1 MNHNS, CDR2 SASEGT. V was pared by 5 bases and J by 4 bases, with 14 bases between. The CDR3 coding sequence is TGTGCCAGCAGTCTAAGGTTATTCGCAGAGACCCAGTACTTC. Translation gives CASSLRLFAETQYF.

This clonotype was counted many times. The V call is TRBV2, the J call TRBJ2-3; no clear D gene. In germline, CDR1 is SNHLY, CDR2 FYNNEI. The V and J ends lost 4 bases and 8 bases respectively, with 7 bases between them. The CDR3 sequence is 11 residues long. This CDR3 is CASSVEFTQYF. The CDR3 DNA reads TGTGCCAGCAGTGTCGAATTTACGCAGTATTTT.

This clonotype occurred a few times. The genes are TRBV3-1 and TRBJ2-1; 9 bases align to TRBD2. The CDR3 sequence is 17 residues long. J lost 6 bases, V lost 0 bases, and 9 bases had no gene match. Germline V CDR1 and CDR2: LGHDT, YNNKEL (reference sequence). CDR3 nucleotide sequence: TGTGCCAGCAGCCAAGAGTGGCCAGCGGGGGGCCCCAATGAGCAGTTCTTC. Its translation: CASSQEWPAGGPNEQFF.

This clonotype showed up many times. V usage is TRBV10-2 and J usage is TRBJ1-3; weak D call: TRBD1 (5 bases). V lost 5 bases to trimming and J lost 0 bases, with 11 bases between them. This CDR3 comprises 15 residues. Germline loops: CDR1 WSHSY, CDR2 SAAADI. The CDR3: CASSPFGASGNTIYF. In DNA, the CDR3 is TGCGCCAGCAGTCCATTCGGGGCCTCTGGAAACACCATATATTTT.

This clonotype has just a few counts. CDR3 loop: CASSVAFGEADTQYF. CDR3 coding DNA: TGTGCCAGCAGCGTAGCTTTCGGAGAGGCAGATACGCAGTATTTT. The chain uses TRBV9 and TRBJ2-3; D not certain. Trimming removed 0 bases from V and 4 bases from J, with 12 bases in between. CDR3 length: 15 residues. Germline assignment: CDR1 SGDLS and CDR2 YYNGEE.